These 24 T cell receptor beta chains were sequenced from one sample in a study of beta chain features in type 1 diabetes. All of the isolated RNA was reverse transcribed, so expressed TCRB transcripts were sequenced. Sequencing used immunoSEQ multiplex PCR; TCRdb keeps in-frame clones, though not all of them. The sample holds about 900,000 clones, roughly a sixth seen once. Source material: naive CD4+ T cells from blood. The receptor set was obtained from a young woman in good health.

V is TRBV6-5 and J is TRBJ2-3, with D unclear. The CDR3 totals 13 residues. Germline loops: CDR1 MNHEY, CDR2 SVGAGI. Trimming stripped 4 bases from V and 6 bases from J, with 11 bases between. Here the CDR3 reads CASSFQSGDTQYF. Here the CDR3 DNA reads TGTGCCAGCAGTTTCCAAAGTGGCGATACGCAGTATTTT.

This clone was counted a few times. The chain joins TRBV29-1 to TRBJ2-7, with 8 bases aligning to TRBD1. CDR3 size: 13 residues. Per the germline V gene, CDR1 is SQVTM and CDR2 is ANQGSEA. Trimming at V came to 4 bases and at J to 7 bases, leaving 9 bases not matched to a gene. CDR3 sequence (DNA): TGCAGCGTTGCCCGACAGGGGTTGGGAGAGCAGTACTTC. It encodes CSVARQGLGEQYF.

This clone occurred a few times. The rearrangement links TRBV5-1 to TRBJ2-3; D gene unclear. Trimming took off 0 bases at V and 1 base at J, with 12 bases between the two ends. CDR1 SGHRS and CDR2 YFSETQ come from the germline V gene. CDR3 length equals 16 residues. CDR3 in DNA: TGCGCCAGCAGCTTGGTTCTTGACCCCGGCACAGATACGCAGTATTTT. Translated, it gives CASSLVLDPGTDTQYF.

The CDR3 DNA sequence: TGTGCCAGCAACCCCGGACTAGCGGGAGAGGACATTCAGTACTTC. It yields the protein CASNPGLAGEDIQYF. V is TRBV28 and J is TRBJ2-4; the match to TRBD2 covers 13 bases. Trimming cost V 7 bases and J 8 bases; bases outside gene matches: 8. The CDR3 covers 15 residues. Germline CDR1 reads MDHEN; CDR2 reads SYDVKM.

This clone showed up just a few times. The rearrangement joins TRBV18 to TRBJ2-1, with D uncertain. Per germline, CDR1 KGHSH and CDR2 LQKENI. The CDR3 loop spans 15 amino acids. V dropped 0 bases and J dropped 7 bases, with 13 bases sitting between them. The CDR3 sequence is CASSPPQIKGNEQFF. The CDR3 DNA reads TGTGCCAGCTCACCACCGCAGATTAAGGGTAATGAGCAGTTCTTC.

This clone was detected only a few times. The V gene is TRBV10-3, the J gene TRBJ2-7, with 10 positions matching TRBD1. Unmatched junction bases numbered 9, after V lost 9 bases and J lost 4 bases. Germline V gives CDR1 ENHRY, CDR2 SYGVKD. This CDR3 has 14 residues. The CDR3 here is CAMSYGTGEYEQYF. The CDR3, as DNA: TGTGCCATGTCTTACGGGACAGGGGAGTACGAGCAGTACTTC.

This clone came up a few times. The chain recombines TRBV5-6 with TRBJ2-1; D might be TRBD1 (5 bases). Trimming took 1 base from V and 0 from J, leaving 8 bases between them. This CDR3 has 15 amino acids. Looked up from germline, CDR1 is SGHDT and CDR2 is YYEEEE. CDR3 in amino acids: CASSLHRLSYNEQFF. The CDR3 DNA is TGTGCCAGCAGCTTGCACAGGCTCTCCTACAATGAGCAGTTCTTC.

J is TRBJ2-7 and V is TRBV19; 7 positions agree with TRBD1. With V trimmed by 3 bases and J by 1 base, 6 bases remained unmatched. The CDR3 is 15 residues long. The germline gives CDR1 LNHDA, CDR2 SQIVND (reference sequence). CDR3 in amino acids: CASSISTGASYEQYF. CDR3 DNA sequence: TGTGCCAGTAGTATCTCCACAGGGGCTTCCTACGAGCAGTACTTC.

This chain links TRBV28 with TRBJ2-7, with 9 bases that match TRBD1. Trimming took 7 bases from V and 1 from J; bases not matched to a gene: 8. The germline V gene has CDR1 MDHEN and CDR2 SYDVKM. CDR3 length: 15 residues. Written as DNA, the CDR3 is TGTGCCAGCATCTCGTGGGGGACAGGGTCCTACGAGCAGTACTTC. As protein: CASISWGTGSYEQYF.

The table lists this clone with a few counts. V usage is TRBV6-5 and J usage is TRBJ2-3; 7 positions match TRBD1. The CDR3 is 14 amino acids. V was clipped by 10 bases and J by 8 bases; unmatched bases: 15. The germline V gene has CDR1 MNHEY and CDR2 SVGAGI. CDR3 protein: CANRGSYAVGTQYF. In DNA form, the CDR3 reads TGTGCCAACAGGGGCAGCTACGCCGTGGGTACGCAGTATTTT.

Only a few counts were recorded for this clone. The chain carries TRBV10-3 and TRBJ2-3; maybe TRBD2 (6 bases). Trimming took off 9 bases at V and 0 bases at J, with 19 bases between the two ends. Germline assignment: CDR1 ENHRY and CDR2 SYGVKD. This CDR3 has 16 residues. The DNA for the CDR3 is TGTGCCATATACGACGACCGGCGGGATAGCACAGATACGCAGTATTTT. Translating it yields CAIYDDRRDSTDTQYF.

The CDR3 bases are TGTGCCAGCAGCTTACTCATGACAGGGGTAGAGACCCAGTACTTC. Residues: CASSLLMTGVETQYF. This chain uses TRBV11-2 with TRBJ2-5, with 8 bases matching TRBD1. The CDR3 loop spans 15 amino acids. V lost 2 bases to trimming and J lost 4 bases; unmatched junction nucleotides: 6. Germline CDR1 SGHAT, CDR2 FQNNGV.

The chain combines TRBV9 with TRBJ2-7; the D gene is possibly TRBD1 (6 bases). CDR1 SGDLS and CDR2 YYNGEE come from the germline V gene. V lost 4 bases, J lost 3 bases, and 14 bases lay in between. The CDR3 sequence is 14 residues long. DNA of the CDR3: TGTGCCAGCAGCCCGAGACAGGTAGACTACGAGCAGTACTTC. Its protein is CASSPRQVDYEQYF.

V usage is TRBV7-2 and J usage is TRBJ2-7, with D uncertain. This CDR3 is built from 12 residues. Looked up from germline, CDR1 is SGHTA and CDR2 is FQGNSA. The ends were cut back, 6 bases at V and 0 bases at J, with 6 bases in the middle. The CDR3 region is CASSSVSYEQYF. As DNA, the CDR3 is TGTGCCAGCAGTTCCGTCTCCTACGAGCAGTACTTC.

This clone was counted only a few times. The V call is TRBV6-6, the J call TRBJ2-1, with 8 bases lining up with TRBD2. The CDR3 has 16 amino acids. CDR1 and CDR2 (germline): MNHNY, SVGAGI (reference sequence). With 2 bases clipped from V and 6 bases from J, the junction kept 9 bases outside the gene matches. CDR3 sequence (DNA): TGTGCCAGCAGTTACCCCTACCTAACTAGCGGCAATGAGCAGTTCTTC. Protein product: CASSYPYLTSGNEQFF.

This sequence joins TRBV9 and TRBJ2-2, with D maybe TRBD1 (7 bases). CDR3 length equals 16 residues. V gave up 4 bases and J gave up 0 bases, with 13 bases separating them. Germline values: CDR1 SGDLS, CDR2 YYNGEE. The chain's CDR3 is CASSSGGTSNTGELFF. The CDR3 nucleotides are TGTGCCAGCAGCTCAGGGGGGACATCGAACACCGGGGAGCTGTTTTTT.

This clone has a count of ten or more. The rearrangement joins TRBV10-3 to TRBJ2-6, with a tentative D call TRBD1 (7 bases). The CDR3 covers 17 residues. The V and J ends lost 10 bases and 0 bases respectively, with 19 bases between them. The germline gives CDR1 ENHRY, CDR2 SYGVKD. The CDR3 DNA sequence: TGTGCCACTAAGGGCGCAGGGGGGCACTCTGGGGCCAACGTCCTGACTTTC. Residues: CATKGAGGHSGANVLTF.

The chain joins TRBV6-5 to TRBJ1-5; perhaps TRBD1 as D (5 bases). V was pared by 6 bases and J by 5 bases, with 17 bases between. The CDR3 extends over 15 amino acids. Per germline, CDR1 MNHEY and CDR2 SVGAGI. CDR3 residues: CASSTTWGSHQPQHF. The CDR3 nucleotides are TGTGCCAGCAGCACTACATGGGGGAGCCATCAGCCCCAGCATTTT.

This clone was detected a few times. The chain is built from TRBV20-1 and TRBJ2-1; perhaps TRBD2 as D (6 bases). This CDR3 region has 10 residues. The germline CDR1 and CDR2 sequences are DFQATT and SNEGSKA (reference sequence). CDR3 protein: CSPSGTAQFF. CDR3 sequence (DNA): TGCAGCCCATCCGGGACTGCGCAGTTCTTC.

This clone was counted only a few times. The rearrangement joins TRBV4-1 to TRBJ2-1; D uncertain. The CDR3 consists of 14 residues. V dropped 2 bases and J dropped 6 bases, with 11 bases sitting between them. The germline gives CDR1 MGHRA, CDR2 YSYEKL. The CDR3 DNA sequence: TGCGCCAGCAGCCAATTCAGGCTTATCAATGAGCAGTTCTTC. Translated, it gives CASSQFRLINEQFF.

This clone was detected a few times. The chain employs TRBV6-5 and TRBJ2-4; D is perhaps TRBD1 (5 bases). Germline values: CDR1 MNHEY, CDR2 SVGAGI. This CDR3 contains 14 residues. Trimming removed 0 bases at V and 6 bases at J, with 9 bases between. The DNA of the CDR3 is TGTGCCAGCAGTTACTCGCCTAGGGGAAACATTCAGTACTTC. This codes for CASSYSPRGNIQYF.

This clone was observed a few times. V is TRBV13 and J is TRBJ2-3; 7 positions match TRBD2. The germline V gene encodes CDR1 PRHDT and CDR2 FYEKMQ (reference sequence). J lost 1 base, V lost 3 bases, and 10 bases had no gene match. This CDR3 region has 17 residues. CDR3 residues: CASSLRGSGWGTDTQYF. In DNA, the CDR3 is TGTGCCAGCAGCTTGCGCGGGAGTGGGTGGGGCACAGATACGCAGTATTTT.

The chain uses TRBV5-1 and TRBJ2-1, with D possibly being TRBD2 (5 bases). This CDR3 comprises 15 residues. With 2 bases removed from V and 10 bases from J, the gap between germline ends came to 19 bases. Germline-derived CDR1 and CDR2 are SGHRS and YFSETQ. The CDR3 loop is CASSLGTSPSREQFF. Here the CDR3 DNA reads TGCGCCAGCAGCTTAGGAACTAGTCCCTCTAGGGAGCAGTTCTTC.

The rearrangement joins TRBV14 to TRBJ2-7; 8 nucleotides line up with TRBD1. The CDR3 sequence is 15 residues long. Germline CDR1 is SGHDN and CDR2 is FVKESK. With 4 bases clipped from V and 3 bases from J, the junction kept 8 bases outside the gene matches. This chain's CDR3 is CASSPRGQGLYEQYF. Here the CDR3 DNA reads TGTGCCAGCAGCCCGCGCGGACAGGGCCTCTACGAGCAGTACTTC.